This entry concerns a single T cell receptor (beta chain). What it binds is not known. This sample stems from a study of cytomegalovirus exposure and HLA in healthy donors. PCR amplification relied on 60 Vbeta primers (plus 13 Jbeta primers). Generated by immunoSEQ multiplex PCR, the TCRdb table keeps only in-frame clones and is missing some. This table holds roughly 180,000 clones, approximately 85% found once. Study results and caveats: Evidence from a later analysis indicated that most CMV-associated TCR beta chains looked HLA-restricted.

Germline V gene data show CDR1 as SGDLS and CDR2 as YYNGEE. Trimming cost V 4 bases and J 4 bases, with 13 bases left between them. The CDR3 runs to 14 residues. This TCR derives from a girl aged 5-17 years in good health and CMV-seropositive. Sequenced input: PBMCs. The chain links TRBV9 to TRBJ2-3; D possibly corresponds to TRBD2 (5 bases). The CDR3 DNA follows: TGTGCCAGCAGCTCGAGGGCCCTAGCAGATACGCAGTATTTT. Protein product: CASSSRALADTQYF.